Listed below are T cell receptor beta chains from one sample, sequenced in a study of cytomegalovirus exposure and HLA in healthy donors. Clones were read by immunoSEQ multiplex PCR, and TCRdb kept only the in-frame ones, dropping some. In the table there are approximately 150,000 clones, around 10% of which are singletons. The sequencing input was PBMCs. The receptors were sampled from a male donor in good health and CMV-seronegative. Each CDR3 is given with its conserved first and last residue. Fields, in order: J gene, D gene, CDR3 length, clone size, V gene, CDR3 protein, CDR3 DNA. A D gene is named only where the DNA matches it firmly. Only part of the rows carry a size: once, few, many, or a class if the clone is expanded.

J: TRBJ1-1
D: .
length: 16
size: .
V: TRBV7-9
CDR3: CASSLGAVQRGRQAFF
DNA: TGTGCCAGCAGCTTAGGCGCCGTCCAAAGGGGAAGGCAAGCTTTCTTT

J: TRBJ2-7
D: TRBD1
length: 14
size: few
V: TRBV11-3
CDR3: CASSPGTGSYEQYF
DNA: TGTGCCAGCAGCCCCGGGACAGGGTCCTACGAGCAGTACTTC

J: TRBJ2-5
D: .
length: 13
size: .
V: TRBV29-1
CDR3: CSVLEVGRETQYF
DNA: TGCAGCGTTCTTGAGGTGGGGCGAGAGACCCAGTACTTC

J: TRBJ1-4
D: .
length: 16
size: .
V: TRBV4-1
CDR3: CASSQGPLGGNEKLFF
DNA: TGCGCCAGCAGCCAGGGTCCGTTGGGGGGGAATGAAAAACTGTTTTTT

J: TRBJ2-7
D: .
length: 15
size: few
V: TRBV28
CDR3: CASSLPGGAPYEQYF
DNA: TGTGCCAGCAGTTTACCGGGGGGCGCCCCCTACGAGCAGTACTTC

J: TRBJ2-5
D: .
length: 14
size: .
V: TRBV10-3
CDR3: CAISPSGGQETQYF
DNA: TGTGCCATCAGTCCCTCAGGAGGGCAAGAGACCCAGTACTTC

J: TRBJ1-3
D: .
length: 12
size: .
V: TRBV28
CDR3: CASSRDSNTIYF
DNA: TGTGCCAGCAGCCGGGACTCCAACACCATATATTTT

J: TRBJ2-1
D: TRBD2
length: 16
size: .
V: TRBV7-2
CDR3: CASSDGLAGGYNEQFF
DNA: TGTGCCAGCAGCGATGGACTAGCGGGGGGATACAATGAGCAGTTCTTC

J: TRBJ1-1
D: .
length: 15
size: .
V: TRBV5-1
CDR3: CASSRQMGMNTEAFF
DNA: TGCGCCAGCAGCCGCCAAATGGGCATGAACACTGAAGCTTTCTTT

J: TRBJ1-2
D: .
length: 13
size: .
V: TRBV5-6
CDR3: CASSLGRDYGYTF
DNA: TGTGCCAGCAGCCTTGGGCGGGACTATGGCTACACCTTC

J: TRBJ2-5
D: TRBD2
length: 15
size: few
V: TRBV7-9
CDR3: CASSLAGRDQETQYF
DNA: TGTGCCAGCAGCTTAGCCGGGAGGGACCAAGAGACCCAGTACTTC

J: TRBJ1-1
D: .
length: 13
size: few
V: TRBV30
CDR3: CAWSLDTNTEAFF
DNA: TGTGCCTGGAGCCTCGACACGAACACTGAAGCTTTCTTT

J: TRBJ2-3
D: TRBD2
length: 17
size: .
V: TRBV28
CDR3: CASSLLGTSGTTDTQYF
DNA: TGTGCCAGCAGTTTACTTGGGACTAGCGGAACCACAGATACGCAGTATTTT

J: TRBJ1-1
D: TRBD1
length: 14
size: few
V: TRBV7-9
CDR3: CASSFSRGTGQAFF
DNA: TGTGCCAGCAGCTTTAGTAGGGGGACAGGGCAAGCTTTCTTT